This paragraph covers one T cell receptor (beta chain) sequence. Original processing methods: Reference gene primer amplification yielded estimated nucleated cell counts. Using immunoSEQ multiplex PCR, the repertoire was profiled, and TCRdb retains in-frame clones only, with some absent. V, J and clone size are those of that table, while D and trimming were read from the DNA. The sample gives about 200,000 clones, 70% to 90% of which show up once; 6.5% to 9% is in the top ten. This sample was included in a study of blood T cell repertoires in COVID-19. Study context: Acute and convalescent COVID-19 specimens originated in the United States, Italy and Spain. From T cells, B-cell-depleted T cells, or PBMCs came the material, which was cDNA or gDNA.

Individuals drawn from under 30 US areas were about 18 to 95 years old. The sequencing sample was made of PBMCs or T cells enriched from blood (not recorded which). The sequence came from a woman aged 40 to 55 with acute COVID-19.

The CDR3 loop reads CASSPSEGRWSPLHF. For the CDR3, the DNA is TGTGCCAGCAGCCCATCCGAGGGGAGGTGGTCACCCCTCCACTTT. The chain links TRBV11-2 to TRBJ1-6; the D gene is possibly TRBD1 (5 bases). With 5 bases removed from V and 10 bases from J, the gap between germline ends came to 18 bases. This CDR3 contains 15 residues. Germline V gene sequence: CDR1 SGHAT, CDR2 FQNNGV.